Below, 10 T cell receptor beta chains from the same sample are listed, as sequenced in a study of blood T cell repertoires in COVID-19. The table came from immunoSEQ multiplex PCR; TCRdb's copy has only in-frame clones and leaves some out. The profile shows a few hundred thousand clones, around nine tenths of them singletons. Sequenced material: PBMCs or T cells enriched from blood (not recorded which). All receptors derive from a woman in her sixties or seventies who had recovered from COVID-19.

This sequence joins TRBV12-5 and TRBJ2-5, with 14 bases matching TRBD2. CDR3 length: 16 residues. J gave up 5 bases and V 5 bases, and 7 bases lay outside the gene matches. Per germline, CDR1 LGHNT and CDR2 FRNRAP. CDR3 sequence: CASGTGTSGGQETQYF. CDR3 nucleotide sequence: TGTGCTAGTGGTACCGGGACTAGCGGGGGTCAGGAGACCCAGTACTTC.

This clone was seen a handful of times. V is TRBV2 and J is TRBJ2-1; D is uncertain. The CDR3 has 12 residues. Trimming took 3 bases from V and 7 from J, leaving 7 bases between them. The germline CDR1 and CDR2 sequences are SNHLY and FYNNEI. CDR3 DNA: TGTGCCAGCAGTGATACGAGGAATGAGCAGTTCTTC. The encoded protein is CASSDTRNEQFF.

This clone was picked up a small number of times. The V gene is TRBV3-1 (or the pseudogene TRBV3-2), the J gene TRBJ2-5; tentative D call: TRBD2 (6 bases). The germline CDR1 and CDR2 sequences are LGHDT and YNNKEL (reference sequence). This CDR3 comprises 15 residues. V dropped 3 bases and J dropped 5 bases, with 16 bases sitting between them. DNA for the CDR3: TGTGCCAGCAGCCATCGACTTGCGGGGTGGGAGACCCAGTACTTC. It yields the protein CASSHRLAGWETQYF.

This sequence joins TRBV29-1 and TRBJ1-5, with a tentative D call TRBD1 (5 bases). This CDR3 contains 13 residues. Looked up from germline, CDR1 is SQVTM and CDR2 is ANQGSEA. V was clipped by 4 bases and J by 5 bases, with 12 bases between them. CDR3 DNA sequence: TGCAGCGTTGCCTTGGGGGGTGATCAGCCCCAGCATTTT. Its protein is CSVALGGDQPQHF. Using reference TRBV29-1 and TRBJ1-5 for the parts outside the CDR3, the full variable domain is SAVISQKPSRDICQRGTSLTIQCQVDSQVTMMFWYRQQPGQSLTLIATANQGSEATYESGFVIDKFPISRPNLTFSTLTVSNMSPEDSSIYLCSVALGGDQPQHFGDGTRLSIL.

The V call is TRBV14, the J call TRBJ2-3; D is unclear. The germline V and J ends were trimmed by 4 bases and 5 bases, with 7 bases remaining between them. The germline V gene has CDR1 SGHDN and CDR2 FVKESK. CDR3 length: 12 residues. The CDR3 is CASSRLVDTQYF. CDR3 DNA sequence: TGTGCCAGCAGCCGTCTCGTAGATACGCAGTATTTT.

In nucleotides, the CDR3 is TGTGCCAGCAGCTTGGGGGGGCCCTATGCTGGCTACACCTTC. It translates to CASSLGGPYAGYTF. This chain joins TRBV5-8 and TRBJ1-2; a possible D gene is TRBD1 (6 bases). V shed 0 bases and J shed 7 bases, with 13 bases lying between them. Germline loops: CDR1 SGHTS, CDR2 YDEGEE. The CDR3 length is 14 residues.

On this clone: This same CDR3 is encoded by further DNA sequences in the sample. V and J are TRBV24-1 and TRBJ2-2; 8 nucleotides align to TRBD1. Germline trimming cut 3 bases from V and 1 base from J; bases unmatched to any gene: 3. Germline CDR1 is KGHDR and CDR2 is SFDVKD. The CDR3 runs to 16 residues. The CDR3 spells CATSDPGTGNTGELFF. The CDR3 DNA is TGTGCCACCAGTGATCCCGGGACAGGGAACACCGGGGAGCTGTTTTTT.

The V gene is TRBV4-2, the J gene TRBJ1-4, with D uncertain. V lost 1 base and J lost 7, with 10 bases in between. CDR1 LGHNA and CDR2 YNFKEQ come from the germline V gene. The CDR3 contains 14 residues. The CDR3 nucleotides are TGTGCCAGCAGCCAAGGGAGAGACGGTGAAAAACTGTTTTTT. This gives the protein CASSQGRDGEKLFF.

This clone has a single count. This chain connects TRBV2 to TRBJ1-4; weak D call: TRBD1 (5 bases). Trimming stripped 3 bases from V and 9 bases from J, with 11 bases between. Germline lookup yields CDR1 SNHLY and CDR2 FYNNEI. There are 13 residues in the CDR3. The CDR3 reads CASSDQGLQKLFF. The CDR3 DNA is TGTGCCAGCAGTGACCAGGGCCTCCAAAAACTGTTTTTT.

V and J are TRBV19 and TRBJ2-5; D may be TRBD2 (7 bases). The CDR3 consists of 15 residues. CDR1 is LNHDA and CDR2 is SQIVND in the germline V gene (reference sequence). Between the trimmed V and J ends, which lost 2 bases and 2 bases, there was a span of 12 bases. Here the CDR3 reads CASSIWGGRQETQYF. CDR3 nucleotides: TGTGCCAGTAGTATATGGGGGGGCCGGCAAGAGACCCAGTACTTC. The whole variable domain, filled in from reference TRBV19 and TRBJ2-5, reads DGGITQSPKYLFRKEGQNVTLSCEQNLNHDAMYWYRQDPGQGLRLIYYSQIVNDFQKGDIAEGYSVSREKKESFPLTVTSAQKNPTAFYLCASSIWGGRQETQYFGPGTRLLVL.